This is a list of T cell receptor beta chains from one sample in a study of T cell changes during pregnancy in multiple sclerosis. Assay: immunoSEQ multiplex PCR; the TCRdb copy retains only in-frame clones and omits some. The data contain about 60,000 clones, 90% to 97% of them singletons. The sample in question was CD8+ T cells from peripheral blood mononuclear cells, obtained after pregnancy. These receptor sequences come from a female donor with multiple sclerosis, enrolled in a pregnancy study. CDR3s include the opening cysteine and the closing phenylalanine or tryptophan. The order of the fields is V gene, J gene, D gene, clone size, CDR3 DNA, CDR3 protein. The D gene is left open where the match is weak. Not all rows give a size; the values are once, few, many and, for expanded clones, a class.

TRBV28	TRBJ2-7	-	-	TGTGCCAGCAGTGACACTGACAACTACGAGCAGTACTTC	CASSDTDNYEQYF
TRBV29-1	TRBJ1-2	-	-	TGCAGCGCCCCTTCTGTAGGGCAGGGATATGGCTACACCTTC	CSAPSVGQGYGYTF
TRBV28	TRBJ2-7	TRBD2	-	TGTGCCAGCAAAGACACGGGAGGGTTCGAGCAGTACTTC	CASKDTGGFEQYF
TRBV5-4	TRBJ2-6	TRBD1	-	TGTGCCAGCAGCGCTTCCGGGACAGGGGGTCCTATTGGGGCCAACGTCCTGACTTTC	CASSASGTGGPIGANVLTF
TRBV19	TRBJ1-1	-	-	TGTGCCAGTAGTCTCGGGACAAACACTGAAGCTTTCTTT	CASSLGTNTEAFF
TRBV5-1	TRBJ2-7	-	-	TGCGCCAGCAGCTTATCCCCCACCTACGAGCAGTACTTC	CASSLSPTYEQYF
TRBV5-1	TRBJ2-1	-	-	TGCGCCAGCAGCCCCCTACCCCTACAGGTTCTCCCGAAGTCTGGCTCCTACAATGAGCAGTTCTTC	CASSPLPLQVLPKSGSYNEQFF
TRBV28	TRBJ2-1	-	-	TGTGCCAGCAGTTTGTGGCAGGGGAATGAGCAGTTCTTC	CASSLWQGNEQFF
TRBV28	TRBJ1-5	TRBD1	-	TGTGCCAGCAGTTTAATAGAATCGGGACAGGCTAATCAGCCCCAGCATTTT	CASSLIESGQANQPQHF
TRBV15	TRBJ2-1	TRBD2	-	TGTGCCACCAGCGCCCGAAGCGGGAGGGGGTACAATGAGCAGTTCTTC	CATSARSGRGYNEQFF
TRBV7-9	TRBJ2-3	TRBD2	-	TGTGCCAGCAGCCTACAGCGGGAGGGCACAGATACGCAGTATTTT	CASSLQREGTDTQYF
TRBV29-1	TRBJ2-7	TRBD2	-	TGCAGCGTTGAATCGACTAGCGGGAGCTCCTACGAGCAGTACTTC	CSVESTSGSSYEQYF
TRBV7-2	TRBJ1-5	TRBD1	-	TGTGCCAGCAGCTTAGAACCAGGACAGGGGAGCCCCGCATATCAGCCCCAGCATTTT	CASSLEPGQGSPAYQPQHF
TRBV7-9	TRBJ2-3	TRBD2	-	TGTGCCAGCAGGCTAGCGGGAGGGCCGGGTACGCAGTATTTT	CASRLAGGPGTQYF
TRBV28	TRBJ1-5	TRBD1	-	TGTGCCAGCAGTTTCAGGGGGGCAGGCAATCAGCCCCAGCATTTT	CASSFRGAGNQPQHF
TRBV5-1	TRBJ1-1	-	-	TGCGCCAGCAGCTGGGACACTGTGAACACTGAAGCTTTCTTT	CASSWDTVNTEAFF
TRBV9	TRBJ2-1	TRBD1	-	TGTGCCAGCAGCGTTACAGGGGGCAAGGATGAGCAGTTCTTC	CASSVTGGKDEQFF
TRBV4-1	TRBJ2-7	TRBD1	-	TGCGCCAGCAGCTTCCTTGGGACAGGGGGAGGCGAGCAGTACTTC	CASSFLGTGGGEQYF
TRBV27	TRBJ1-2	TRBD1	-	TGTGCCAGCAGCCCAGGGGGCATCTATGGCTACACCTTC	CASSPGGIYGYTF
TRBV4-3	TRBJ1-5	-	-	TGCGCCAGCAGCCAAGAGGTTAGTCGGGGGGCAGGTCAGCCCCAGCATTTT	CASSQEVSRGAGQPQHF
TRBV9	TRBJ2-3	-	-	TGTGCCAGCAGCGTATCTGGGCGCACAGATACGCAGTATTTT	CASSVSGRTDTQYF
TRBV21-1	TRBJ2-7	-	-	TGTGCCAGCAGCCCCCGGGACAGGGCCTGGGAGCAGTACTTC	CASSPRDRAWEQYF
TRBV4-1	TRBJ2-7	-	-	TGCGCCAGCAGCTCAAGCCCCCCGGGCGGGGTGTACGAGCAGTACTTC	CASSSSPPGGVYEQYF
TRBV27	TRBJ2-3	-	-	TGTGCCAGCAGTTTATGGCCCACGGATACGCAGTATTTT	CASSLWPTDTQYF
TRBV27	TRBJ2-7	-	-	TGTGCCAGCCGGTCCCGCGGAGGGTTCTACGAGCAGTACTTC	CASRSRGGFYEQYF
TRBV2	TRBJ2-1	TRBD2	once	TGTGCCAGCACTACTAGCGGGATCTACAATGAGCAGTTCTTC	CASTTSGIYNEQFF
TRBV27	TRBJ2-3	-	-	TGTGCCAGCAGTCTCCCGCCTGGGCCCCCACGGCCAGATACGCAGTATTTT	CASSLPPGPPRPDTQYF
TRBV28	TRBJ1-5	TRBD1	-	TGTGCCAGCAGCCAATTCGGGGCAGGGGGCCTATATAGCAATCAGCCCCAGCATTTT	CASSQFGAGGLYSNQPQHF
TRBV21-1	TRBJ2-1	-	-	TGTGCCAGCAGCAAAGAGACGGAGGGGGCCGGTTCAGGAGACGCTAAGCAGTTCTTC	CASSKETEGAGSGDAKQFF
TRBV2	TRBJ2-2	-	-	TGTGCCAGCAGACGGGCAGACAGTCGGGAGCTGTTTTTT	CASRRADSRELFF
TRBV9	TRBJ1-2	-	-	TGTGCCAGCAGCGCCCGACGTGGGGGCGAATATGGCTACACCTTC	CASSARRGGEYGYTF
TRBV6-1	TRBJ2-5	TRBD1	-	TGTGCCAGCAGTGACCCAGGGGGCAGTGAGACCCAGTACTTC	CASSDPGGSETQYF